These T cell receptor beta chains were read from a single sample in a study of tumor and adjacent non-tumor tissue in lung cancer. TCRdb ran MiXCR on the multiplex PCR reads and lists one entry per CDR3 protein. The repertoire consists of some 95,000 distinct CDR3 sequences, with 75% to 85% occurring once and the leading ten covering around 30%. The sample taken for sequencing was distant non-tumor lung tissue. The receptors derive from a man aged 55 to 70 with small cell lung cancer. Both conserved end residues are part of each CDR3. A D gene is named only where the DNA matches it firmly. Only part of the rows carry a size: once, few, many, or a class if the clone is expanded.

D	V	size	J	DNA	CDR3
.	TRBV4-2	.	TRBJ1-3	TGTGCCAGTAGCCAAGAATCCGGCGGAAACACCATACATTTT	CASSQESGGNTIHF
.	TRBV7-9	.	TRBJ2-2	TGTGCCAGCAGATGGGCCGTGAACAACGGGAAGCCGTTTTTT	CASRWAVNNGKPFF
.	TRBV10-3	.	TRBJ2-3	TGTCCCATAGACCGGCAGGGGTCTAGCATAGATACGCAGTATTTT	CPIDRQGSSIDTQYF
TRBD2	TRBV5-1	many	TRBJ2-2	TGCGCCAGCAGACTTGGGGGGCGGGAGGAGATAACCACCGGGGAGCTGTTTTTT	CASRLGGREEITTGELFF
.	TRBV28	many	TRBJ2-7	TGTGCCAGCAGATCCGGGACACTCTCCTACGAGCAGTACTTC	CASRSGTLSYEQYF
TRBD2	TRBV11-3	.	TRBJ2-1	TGTGCCATCAGCTTAGATGGGGTGGGACTAGCGGGGGGAGATGAGCAGTTCTTC	CAISLDGVGLAGGDEQFF
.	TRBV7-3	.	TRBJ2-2	TGTGCCAGCATCTTCGGGTCCGGGGAGCTGTTTTTT	CASIFGSGELFF
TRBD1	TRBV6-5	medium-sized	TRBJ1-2	TGTGCCAGCAGCAAAGTTTCTGGGACAGGGTGGTATGGCTACACCTTC	CASSKVSGTGWYGYTF
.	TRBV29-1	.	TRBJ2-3	TGCAGGGAAACATCAGGCACAAATACGCAGTATTTT	CRETSGTNTQYF
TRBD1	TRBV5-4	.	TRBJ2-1	TGTGCCAGCAGCTCCCGGGACAGGGAATGGGGTGAGCAGTTCTTC	CASSSRDREWGEQFF
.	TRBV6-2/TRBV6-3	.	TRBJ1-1	TGTGCCAACAGTTACGATAGGGAGCTTTTAGTGGACTTGAACACTGAGGCTTTCTTT	CANSYDRELLVDLNTEAFF
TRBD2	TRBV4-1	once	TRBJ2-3	TGCACCAGCAGCCAAGAGACGGCGGGAGCATCCACAGATACGCAGTATTTT	CTSSQETAGASTDTQYF
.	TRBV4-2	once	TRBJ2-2	TGTGCCAGCAAATTAGAGGGTGATGATGGCGGGGAGCTGTTTTTT	CASKLEGDDGGELFF
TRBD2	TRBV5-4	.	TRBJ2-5	TGTGGGAGCAGCTTGGATCCAGCGGGAGAGGGAGAGACCCAGTACTTC	CGSSLDPAGEGETQYF
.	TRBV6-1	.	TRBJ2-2	TGTGCCAGTAGTGGGCTAGTGGCAGTAAACACCGGGGAGCTGTTCTTT	CASSGLVAVNTGELFF
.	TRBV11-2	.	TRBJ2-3	TGTGCCAACAGCAAGGCGGGGATTCGCATAGATACGCAGTACTTT	CANSKAGIRIDTQYF
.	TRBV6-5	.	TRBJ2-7	TGTACCAGCACTTACGAGTACGGGGCCTACGAGCAGTACTTC	CTSTYEYGAYEQYF
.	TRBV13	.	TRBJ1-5	TGTGCCAGTAGCATAGGTACAGATAGCAATCAGCCCCAGCATTTT	CASSIGTDSNQPQHF
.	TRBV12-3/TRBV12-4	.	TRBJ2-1	TGCGCCAGCAGTTCTGACAGTTACAATGAGCAGTTCTTC	CASSSDSYNEQFF
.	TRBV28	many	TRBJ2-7	TGTGCCAGCAGCCGCTGGCTATCCTACGAGCAGTACTTC	CASSRWLSYEQYF
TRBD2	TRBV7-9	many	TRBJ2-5	TGTGCCAGCAGCCCCCGACTAGCGGGAGTGGAGACCCAGTACTTC	CASSPRLAGVETQYF
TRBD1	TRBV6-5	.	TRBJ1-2	TGTGCCATCAGATCTAACGACAGGGAGGCTGGCTACACCTTC	CAIRSNDREAGYTF
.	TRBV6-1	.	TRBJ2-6	TGTGCCAGCAGTAAGGATACGGGCTCTAGGGCCAACGTCCTGACTTTC	CASSKDTGSRANVLTF
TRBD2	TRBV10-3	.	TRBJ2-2	TGTGCCTTCAGTGAGCCGGAGGGACTAGCGGGACCCGGGGAGCTGTTTTTT	CAFSEPEGLAGPGELFF
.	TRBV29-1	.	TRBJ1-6	TGCAGCGCGAGAAGCTCCTATAATACACCCCTCCACTTT	CSARSSYNTPLHF
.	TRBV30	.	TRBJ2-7	TGTGCCTGGAGTCCTTCGGGGCACGAGCAGTACTTC	CAWSPSGHEQYF
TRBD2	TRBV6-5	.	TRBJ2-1	TGTGCCAGCAGGCTAACGGGGACTAGCTTTCTGGGCGGTGAGCAGTTCTTC	CASRLTGTSFLGGEQFF
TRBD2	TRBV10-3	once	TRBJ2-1	TGTGGCATCAGGGAGGGAGGGCTGAGTGAGGAGTTCTTC	CGIREGGLSEEFF
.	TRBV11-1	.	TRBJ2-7	TGTGCCAGCAGCTACCTCTCTCCCGGGACTGCGTACGAGCAGTACTTT	CASSYLSPGTAYEQYF
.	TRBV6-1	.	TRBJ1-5	TGTGCCAGCACTATCGACAGCAGTAATCAGCCCCAGCATTTT	CASTIDSSNQPQHF
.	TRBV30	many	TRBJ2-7	TGTGCCTGGAGTGTATGGGGCAGGGCGGGGGAGCAGTACTTC	CAWSVWGRAGEQYF
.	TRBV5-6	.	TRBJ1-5	TGTGCCAGCGGCTTGGCTAGGTATGGCCGGCCCCAGCATTTT	CASGLARYGRPQHF
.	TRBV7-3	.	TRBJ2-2	TGTGCCAGCAGCTTACGGGGCGGGGCCGCGAACGCCGGGAAGCTGTTTTTT	CASSLRGGAANAGKLFF
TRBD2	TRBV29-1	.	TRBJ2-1	TGCGACGTTGAATTAGCGGGCAATCCCTACAATGAGCAGTTCTTT	CDVELAGNPYNEQFF
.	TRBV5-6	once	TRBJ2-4	TGTGCCAGCTGCTCGCCACAGGGACGGGACAAAGACATTCAGTACTTC	CASCSPQGRDKDIQYF
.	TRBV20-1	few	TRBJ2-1	TGCAGTGCTAGTAAATACCCCCTGGGCGGTAACTCCTACAATGAGCAGTTCTTC	CSASKYPLGGNSYNEQFF
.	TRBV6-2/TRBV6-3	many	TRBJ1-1	TGTGCCAGCAGTTACGATCGGGGGAACACTGAAGCTTTCTTT	CASSYDRGNTEAFF
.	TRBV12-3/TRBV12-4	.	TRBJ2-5	TGTGCCAGCAGTCCCTATAGCGGAAGACAGGAGACCCAGTACTTC	CASSPYSGRQETQYF
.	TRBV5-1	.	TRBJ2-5	TGCGCCAGCAGCCATACCGGGATTAGCGGAGAGACCCAGTACTTC	CASSHTGISGETQYF
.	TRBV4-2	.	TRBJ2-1	TGTGCCAGAACCCAAGCCCCGACTGCGACATCCTACAATGAGCAGTTCTTC	CARTQAPTATSYNEQFF
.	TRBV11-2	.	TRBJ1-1	TGTGCCAGCAGCTTAACAGAGGGTGTGGGTATGAACTCTGAAGCTTTCTTT	CASSLTEGVGMNSEAFF
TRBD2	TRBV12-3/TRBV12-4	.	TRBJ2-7	TGTGCCAGGAGTCCGGGACCAGCGGGAGACTACGAGCAGTACTTC	CARSPGPAGDYEQYF
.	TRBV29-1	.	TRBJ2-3	TGCAACGTTGAGGCGGGAAACACAGATACGCAATATTTT	CNVEAGNTDTQYF
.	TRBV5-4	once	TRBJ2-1	TGTGCTAGCGGCTTGGATCAGGCGACCCAGTACTACAATGAGCAGTTCTTC	CASGLDQATQYYNEQFF
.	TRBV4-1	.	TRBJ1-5	TGCGCCAGTGGCCATCGGACGGGGCAAGGGCCCCAGCATTTT	CASGHRTGQGPQHF
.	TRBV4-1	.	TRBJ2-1	TGCGCCAGCAGCCTGCTGGGACAAGCGGGTAACAATGAGCAGTCCTTC	CASSLLGQAGNNEQSF
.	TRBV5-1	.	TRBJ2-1	TGCGCCAGCACCTTGAAGCAGCCGAGCTCCCACAATGAGCAGTTCTTC	CASTLKQPSSHNEQFF
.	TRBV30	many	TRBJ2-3	TGTGCCTGGACTGATGGACGCACAGATACGCAGTATTTT	CAWTDGRTDTQYF
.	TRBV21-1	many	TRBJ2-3	TGTGCCAGCAGCAAACTGGGAGATACGCAGTATTTT	CASSKLGDTQYF
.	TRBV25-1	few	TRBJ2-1	TGTGCCAGCAGTGTACTACAGGGCCTATACAATGAGCAGTTCTTC	CASSVLQGLYNEQFF
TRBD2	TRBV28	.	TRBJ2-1	TGTGACACCAGGACTAGCGACAAGGGGGAGCAGTTCTTC	CDTRTSDKGEQFF
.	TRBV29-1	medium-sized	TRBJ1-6	TGCAGCGCGAGGAGCTCCTATAATTCACCCCTCCACTTT	CSARSSYNSPLHF
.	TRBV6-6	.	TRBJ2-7	TGTGCCAGCAGCTCACTCGATTTACCGGGAGACACCTACGGGCAGTACTTC	CASSSLDLPGDTYGQYF
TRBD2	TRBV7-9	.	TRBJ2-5	TGTGCCAGCAGCCCAGGACTAGCGAGATGGGAAGAGACCCAGTACTTC	CASSPGLARWEETQYF
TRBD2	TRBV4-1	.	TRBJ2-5	TGCGCCAGCGGCCAGAGGTCGGAGCGGGACGAGGCCCAGTACTTC	CASGQRSERDEAQYF
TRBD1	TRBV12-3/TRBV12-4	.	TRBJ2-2	TGTGCCAGCAGCCCCGGACACACAGGGGAGCTGTTATTT	CASSPGHTGELLF
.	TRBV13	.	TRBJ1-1	TGTGCCAGCAGCCCCGGTGTTGGTAGACCAGAAGCTTTCTTT	CASSPGVGRPEAFF
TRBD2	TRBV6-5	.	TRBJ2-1	TGTGCCAGCAGGGTGACTAGCGAGATGGGTGAGCAGTTCTTC	CASRVTSEMGEQFF
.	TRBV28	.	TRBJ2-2	TGTGACAGCAGTACCCGAGGAACCCGGGAGCTGTTTTTT	CDSSTRGTRELFF
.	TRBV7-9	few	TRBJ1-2	TGTGCCAGCAGCCCAACGCAGGGTGGGGCCGTCTATGGCTACACCTTC	CASSPTQGGAVYGYTF